A single sample is the source of the 22 T cell receptor beta chains below, sequenced in a study of CD8 T cells in Susac syndrome. RNA totalling about 0.45 to 1 ug underwent reverse transcription with random hexamers. TCRdb used MiXCR to reprocess the immunoSEQ multiplex PCR reads, holding one entry per CDR3 protein. In the table there are 100,000 to 150,000 distinct CDR3 sequences, roughly 80% of which are singletons. The sample comprised CD8+ T cells from PBMCs. The receptors derive from a human donor with multiple sclerosis.

This chain connects TRBV19 to TRBJ1-2; a weak D match, TRBD1 (5 bases). V was clipped by 5 bases and J by 7 bases, with 23 bases between them. This CDR3 region has 16 residues. The germline V gene has CDR1 LNHDA and CDR2 SQIVND (reference sequence). The CDR3 nucleotides read TGTGCCAGTAGTTTCCCGGGACTCAACTTAGAGAGTGGCTACACCTTC. It is translated as CASSFPGLNLESGYTF. Full variable domain (outside the CDR3, taken from reference TRBV19 and TRBJ1-2): DGGITQSPKYLFRKEGQNVTLSCEQNLNHDAMYWYRQDPGQGLRLIYYSQIVNDFQKGDIAEGYSVSREKKESFPLTVTSAQKNPTAFYLCASSFPGLNLESGYTFGSGTRLTVV.

J is TRBJ1-2 and V is TRBV25-1, with a weak D call TRBD1 (5 bases). CDR3 length equals 11 residues. The V end lost 10 bases, the J end lost 4 bases, and 10 bases lay between the germline ends. Looked up from germline, CDR1 is MGHDK and CDR2 is SYGVNS. CDR3: CATRVGYGYTF. CDR3 DNA: TGTGCCACCAGGGTTGGCTATGGCTACACCTTC.

This chain links TRBV28 with TRBJ2-3; possibly TRBD1 for D (5 bases). Germline loops: CDR1 MDHEN, CDR2 SYDVKM. With 6 bases removed from V and 2 bases from J, the gap between germline ends came to 18 bases. This CDR3 comprises 16 residues. CDR3 sequence reads: CASRPPRTQTTDTQYF. The CDR3 DNA follows: TGTGCCAGCAGACCCCCCCGGACACAAACCACAGATACGCAGTATTTT.

The chain combines TRBV12-5 with TRBJ2-3; D call uncertain. Trimming took off 4 bases at V and 3 bases at J, with 14 bases between the two ends. CDR1 and CDR2 (germline): LGHNT, FRNRAP. The CDR3 totals 15 residues. The CDR3 DNA reads as TGTGCTAGTGGTTATGACATCGGCTTGACAGATACGCAGTATTTT. Amino acid sequence: CASGYDIGLTDTQYF.

This clonotype showed up just a few times. V usage is TRBV19 and J usage is TRBJ1-1; 9 nucleotides agree with TRBD1. The germline CDR1 and CDR2 sequences are LNHDA and SQIVND (reference sequence). Losses at the gene ends were 3 bases for V and 1 base for J; bases not matched to a gene: 6. The CDR3 has 16 residues. The CDR3 DNA sequence: TGTGCCAGTAGTATCGGAGGGACAGGGTCGAACACTGAAGCTTTCTTT. Encoded protein: CASSIGGTGSNTEAFF.

The J gene is TRBJ2-3, the V gene TRBV19, with TRBD1 identical over 7 bases. Per germline, CDR1 LNHDA and CDR2 SQIVND (reference sequence). There are 14 residues in the CDR3. Unmatched junction bases numbered 3, after V lost 3 bases and J lost 3 bases. CDR3: CASSIDRDTDTQYF. The CDR3 bases are TGTGCCAGTAGTATTGACAGGGATACAGATACGCAGTATTTT.

The chain joins TRBV6-1 to TRBJ2-5; 7 bases fit TRBD1. The germline V gene has CDR1 MNHNS and CDR2 SASEGT. The CDR3 is 14 amino acids. The trim removed 6 bases at V and 2 bases at J, leaving 6 bases unmatched. The CDR3 sequence is CASRITGEQETQYF. DNA for the CDR3: TGTGCCAGCAGGATAACAGGGGAACAAGAGACCCAGTACTTC.

V usage is TRBV18 and J usage is TRBJ2-4; the D is unclear. With 8 bases removed from V and 8 bases from J, the gap between germline ends came to 16 bases. The germline gives CDR1 KGHSH, CDR2 LQKENI. The CDR3 has 13 residues. This CDR3 is CASTLVRKDIQYF. CDR3 nucleotide sequence: TGTGCCAGCACCCTGGTCAGGAAGGACATTCAGTACTTC.

V is TRBV3-1 and J is TRBJ1-2; the match to TRBD1 covers 7 bases. Germline V gives CDR1 LGHDT, CDR2 YNNKEL (reference sequence). CDR3 size: 15 residues. J gave up 6 bases and V 4 bases, and 11 bases lay outside the gene matches. CDR3 sequence: CASSPTGLSLNGYTF. As DNA, the CDR3 is TGTGCCAGCAGCCCGACAGGGTTATCCTTAAATGGCTACACCTTC.

The count of this clonotype is one. The chain recombines TRBV10-3 with TRBJ2-5; D uncertain. The V and J ends lost 0 bases and 5 bases respectively, with 13 bases between them. CDR3 size: 15 residues. CDR1 and CDR2 (germline): ENHRY, SYGVKD. The CDR3 coding sequence is TGTGCCATCAGTGAGTCGTTTGGAGCGTCGGAGACCCAGTACTTC. Translation: CAISESFGASETQYF.

The chain carries TRBV6-1 and TRBJ2-5, with TRBD2 matching over 11 bases. CDR1 and CDR2 (germline): MNHNS, SASEGT. This CDR3 is 16 amino acids long. Trimming cost V 6 bases and J 4 bases; bases outside gene matches: 10. In DNA form, the CDR3 reads TGTGCCAGCAGACACCCAGGGGGACTAGCGGTAGAGACCCAGTACTTC. Protein: CASRHPGGLAVETQYF.

The CDR3 sequence is CASSLRAGTYEQYF. The CDR3 DNA sequence: TGTGCCAGCAGTTTACGGGCAGGGACCTACGAGCAGTACTTC. The chain has TRBV27 and TRBJ2-7; possibly TRBD1 for D (5 bases). The germline V gene encodes CDR1 MNHEY and CDR2 SMNVEV (reference sequence). The V end lost 2 bases, the J end lost 2 bases, and 10 bases lay between the germline ends. The CDR3 is 14 residues long.

About this clonotype itself: A read error may account for a junction end that differs from germline. The CDR3 loop reads CASSLGEGPYNEQFF. CDR3 nucleotides: TGTGCCAGCAGCCTAGGGGAGGGCCCCTACAATGAGCAGTTCTTC. V is TRBV13 and J is TRBJ2-1; 7 bases fit TRBD2. The CDR3 sequence is 15 residues long. Germline V lookup: CDR1 PRHDT, CDR2 FYEKMQ (reference sequence).

This sequence joins TRBV4-2 and TRBJ1-5; D not resolved. CDR3 length: 16 amino acids. Trimming shortened V by 1 base and J by 2 bases, and 12 bases separated the two germline ends. CDR1 LGHNA and CDR2 YNFKEQ come from the germline V gene. The CDR3, as DNA: TGTGCCAGCAGCCAAGGGTTCGGGGAGGGCAATCAGCCCCAGCATTTT. Protein product: CASSQGFGEGNQPQHF.

This sequence joins TRBV6-2 or TRBV6-3 and TRBJ1-1; possible D gene TRBD1, 6 bases. Trimming stripped 7 bases from V and 5 bases from J, with 14 bases between. Germline CDR1 MNHEY, CDR2 SVGEGT. The CDR3 consists of 13 residues. The CDR3 reads CASMGGPGTEAFF. The CDR3 nucleotides read TGTGCCAGCATGGGGGGGCCTGGGACTGAAGCTTTCTTT.

The chain is built from TRBV27 and TRBJ1-5, with D perhaps TRBD1 (5 bases). Trimming pared 3 bases from V and 2 bases from J, leaving 14 bases between. This CDR3 has 16 residues. The V gene's germline CDR1 is MNHEY and CDR2 SMNVEV (reference sequence). Here the CDR3 reads CASSFGAGVGNQPQHF. The DNA for the CDR3 is TGTGCCAGCAGTTTTGGGGCAGGAGTTGGCAATCAGCCCCAGCATTTT.

V gene TRBV29-1 combines with J gene TRBJ2-5, with TRBD2 as a possible D gene (6 bases). Germline V gives CDR1 SQVTM, CDR2 ANQGSEA. The V end was cut by 3 bases, the J end by 5 bases, with 16 bases between. The CDR3 has 14 residues. The CDR3, as DNA: TGCAGCGTTGAGGGGGGAGACTTGTTGGAGACCCAGTACTTC. Encoded protein: CSVEGGDLLETQYF. The full variable domain, rest sourced from reference TRBV29-1 and TRBJ2-5, is SAVISQKPSRDICQRGTSLTIQCQVDSQVTMMFWYRQQPGQSLTLIATANQGSEATYESGFVIDKFPISRPNLTFSTLTVSNMSPEDSSIYLCSVEGGDLLETQYFGPGTRLLVL.

V usage is TRBV6-1 and J usage is TRBJ2-2; D unresolved. With 9 bases removed from V and 5 bases from J, the gap between germline ends came to 13 bases. The germline V gene encodes CDR1 MNHNS and CDR2 SASEGT. The length of the CDR3 is 13 residues. The CDR3 sequence: CASSFTRTGELFF. DNA of the CDR3: TGTGCCAGTTCTTTCACCCGAACCGGGGAGCTGTTTTTT.

This chain connects TRBV19 to TRBJ1-1; tentatively, D is TRBD1 (6 bases). V was pared by 5 bases and J by 0 bases, with 13 bases between. The CDR3 covers 15 residues. Germline CDR1 LNHDA, CDR2 SQIVND (reference sequence). CDR3: CASSDDRILNTEAFF. The CDR3 coding sequence is TGTGCCAGTAGTGACGACAGGATCCTGAACACTGAAGCTTTCTTT. The complete variable domain, with remaining parts taken from reference TRBV19 and TRBJ1-1, reads DGGITQSPKYLFRKEGQNVTLSCEQNLNHDAMYWYRQDPGQGLRLIYYSQIVNDFQKGDIAEGYSVSREKKESFPLTVTSAQKNPTAFYLCASSDDRILNTEAFFGQGTRLTVV.

The chain employs TRBV4-1 and TRBJ2-3, with TRBD1 matching 7 bases. The CDR3 is 18 residues long. Trimming took 0 bases from V and 3 from J; bases not matched to a gene: 12. Germline V gene lookup returns CDR1 MGHRA and CDR2 YSYEKL. CDR3 protein: CASSQDIRGHSRTDTQYF. For the CDR3, the DNA is TGCGCCAGCAGCCAAGATATTAGGGGGCACAGTCGGACAGATACGCAGTATTTT.

This clonotype was observed a few times. The chain recombines TRBV4-2 with TRBJ1-5; TRBD1 is a possible D gene (6 bases). Per germline, CDR1 LGHNA and CDR2 YNFKEQ. Trimming took off 1 base at V and 0 bases at J, with 7 bases between the two ends. This CDR3 contains 15 residues. DNA for the CDR3: TGTGCCAGCAGCCAAGGGACAGATAGCAATCAGCCCCAGCATTTT. This sequence encodes CASSQGTDSNQPQHF.

The genes are TRBV7-9 and TRBJ2-2; D not certain. Deletions cut 3 bases from V and 6 bases from J, with 8 bases between. Looked up from germline, CDR1 is SEHNR and CDR2 is FQNEAQ (reference sequence). The CDR3 runs 13 residues. The CDR3 region has the DNA TGTGCCAGCAGCTTCTACAGCCCCGGGGAGCTGTTTTTT. It yields the protein CASSFYSPGELFF.